One sample yielded the 11 T cell receptor beta chains listed below, sequenced in a study of T-cell reconstitution after alpha-beta-depleted transplantation in children. Construction of the TCRbeta library involved unique molecular identifiers. TCRdb fed the PCR reads into MiXCR, producing one record per CDR3 protein. The table has under 350,000 distinct CDR3 sequences, more than 8% seen once. This material consisted of PBMCs from the stem cell graft donor, taken from the stem cell graft. The receptors originated from a human donor who donated a stem cell graft to a child with SCID.

This clonotype was picked up a small number of times. V usage is TRBV14 and J usage is TRBJ2-7, with D possibly matching TRBD2 (5 bases). CDR3 length equals 15 residues. Between the trimmed V and J ends, which lost 0 bases and 0 bases, there was a span of 9 bases. In germline, CDR1 is SGHDN, CDR2 FVKESK. The CDR3 DNA sequence: TGTGCCAGCAGCCAAGAGCTGGGGAGCTCCTACGAGCAGTACTTC. Protein product: CASSQELGSSYEQYF.

This clonotype was seen a handful of times. The chain employs TRBV24-1 and TRBJ2-3; 9 nucleotides agree with TRBD2. V trimming: 9 bases; J trimming: 5 bases; junction bases outside the gene matches: 5. The CDR3 runs to 13 residues. CDR1 and CDR2 (germline): KGHDR, SFDVKD. CDR3 in amino acids: CATGGGAVDTQYF. CDR3 nucleotides: TGTGCCACCGGCGGGGGGGCCGTAGATACGCAGTATTTT.

The rearrangement joins TRBV5-1 to TRBJ1-1; TRBD1 matches 11 bases. Germline CDR1 reads SGHRS; CDR2 reads YFSETQ. The V and J ends lost 3 bases and 3 bases, in that order; junction bases with no gene match: 10. The CDR3 extends over 17 amino acids. The CDR3: CASSSRPRDRGYTEAFF. In DNA form, the CDR3 reads TGCGCCAGCAGCTCCCGCCCACGGGACAGGGGGTACACTGAAGCTTTCTTT.

This clonotype was picked up a small number of times. This rearrangement joins TRBV7-8 to TRBJ1-5; tentative D call: TRBD1 (6 bases). Germline CDR1 is SGHVS and CDR2 is FQNEAQ. The CDR3 has 14 residues. V gave up 1 base and J gave up 7 bases, with 11 bases separating them. The CDR3 loop is CASSLGAGAQPQHF. The CDR3, as DNA: TGTGCCAGCAGCTTAGGGGCGGGGGCCCAGCCCCAGCATTTT.

This clonotype was picked up many times. This chain links TRBV20-1 with TRBJ1-3, with TRBD1 matching over 7 bases. Germline values: CDR1 DFQATT, CDR2 SNEGSKA (reference sequence). This CDR3 has 16 amino acids. J was trimmed by 0 bases and V by 1 base; bases with no gene match: 6. The chain's CDR3 is CSARGPGQSSGNTIYF. The CDR3 DNA reads TGCAGTGCTAGAGGGCCGGGACAGAGCTCTGGAAACACCATATATTTT.

In its sample, this clonotype was seen a few times. V gene TRBV14 combines with J gene TRBJ2-1; 10 positions agree with TRBD2. CDR1 SGHDN and CDR2 FVKESK come from the germline V gene. J gave up 5 bases and V 2 bases, and 0 bases lay outside the gene matches. This CDR3 comprises 14 residues. The DNA for the CDR3 is TGTGCCAGCAGCCAACTAGCGGGGGACAATGAGCAGTTCTTC. Translation: CASSQLAGDNEQFF.

This clonotype has a count of ten or more. The chain joins TRBV24-1 to TRBJ2-2; unclear D gene. Trimming took 0 bases from V and 5 from J, leaving 9 bases between them. The CDR3 is made up of 15 amino acids. CDR1 and CDR2 (germline): KGHDR, SFDVKD. The CDR3 here is CATSDLPPGTGELFF. The DNA for the CDR3 is TGTGCCACCAGTGATTTGCCCCCCGGTACCGGGGAGCTGTTTTTT.

There are many counts of this clonotype. The chain links TRBV2 to TRBJ2-7; 8 nucleotides line up with TRBD1. V dropped 4 bases and J dropped 3; count of bases not matched to a gene: 2. Germline V gives CDR1 SNHLY, CDR2 FYNNEI. This CDR3 contains 13 residues. CDR3 region: CASSGQGNYEQYF. CDR3 coding DNA: TGTGCCAGCAGTGGACAGGGGAACTACGAGCAGTACTTC.

In the case of this clonotype: Germline is not matched at one junction end, which may reflect a read error. The chain joins TRBV7-9 to TRBJ2-2; 9 nucleotides line up with TRBD1. CDR1 and CDR2 from the germline V gene are SEHNR and FQNEAQ (reference sequence). The CDR3 length is 17 residues. CDR3 sequence (DNA): TGTGCCAGCAGCATGCCCGGGACAGGGTCGAACACCGGGGAGCCGTTTTTT. This codes for CASSMPGTGSNTGEPFF.

This clonotype was found a few times. The genes are TRBV5-1 and TRBJ2-1, with a possible D match to TRBD2 (5 bases). The CDR3 is made up of 18 amino acids. Trimming took 9 bases from V and 0 from J, leaving 25 bases between them. Germline assignment: CDR1 SGHRS and CDR2 YFSETQ. The CDR3 region has the DNA TGCGCCACCTCCCACTCGGACTTCACCCAGAGCTCCTACAATGAGCAGTTCTTC. It translates to CATSHSDFTQSSYNEQFF.

This chain uses TRBV20-1 with TRBJ2-5; 7 nucleotides match TRBD2. The length of the CDR3 is 16 residues. Germline V gene sequence: CDR1 DFQATT, CDR2 SNEGSKA (reference sequence). V lost 0 bases and J lost 5; bases outside the gene matches: 12. The CDR3 bases are TGCAGTGCTAGAGATTGGGGTCAAGCGGGACGGGAGACCCAGTACTTC. Amino acids: CSARDWGQAGRETQYF.